This T cell receptor beta chain was captured by sequencing in a study of chemoradiotherapy in HPV16-positive cancers (dated by TCRdb to between 2020 and 2023). Study-level background: Candidate HPV-specific T-cell clones and common TCR motifs were defined through functional T-cell assays on cells from a couple of HPV16-positive patients. Whether T-cell immunity against the HPV oncoproteins E6 and E7 changes during chemoradiotherapy and whether survival is affected by this immunity were examined in the study. The candidate HPV-specific TCRs and motifs were subsequently tracked in TCR repertoires obtained from roughly 90 patients with HPV-related cancers. What the work shows at the level of the full study, not this receptor alone: Improved recurrence-free survival in HPV16-positive patients was associated with expansion of HPV-responsive T cells during chemoradiotherapy. Expansion of candidate HPV-specific clones and E7-related TCR motifs was observed in the tumor microenvironment during treatment, whereas no such expansion was observed for non-HPV-specific T cells. The functional definition of HPV-specific T cells was derived from only two HPV16-positive patients, and the survival association was reported for HPV16-positive patients.

Notes on this clone: This clone's antigen is unknown. Base qualities are not at hand, and no much larger clone is one base apart.

The library relied on the immunoSEQ multiplex PCR assay. TCRdb's version of the immuneACCESS table is confined to in-frame rearrangements and falls short of the full clone set. An unresolved V gene accounts for under half of the shortfall where checked; the remainder is of unknown origin. In all, the sample holds approximately 8,100 clones, and 70% to 90% of those were seen once. Of the sample, 11% to 15% is held by the ten largest clones. Repertoires were sampled repeatedly over the course of chemoradiotherapy, so clonal expansion could be followed in the tumor microenvironment. CDR1 is given as SGHNT and CDR2 as YYREEE, both from the germline V gene (reference sequence). Trimming at the junction amounts to 0 bases on V and 3 bases on J, and the germline ends lie 6 bases apart. From cysteine to phenylalanine, the CDR3 is 14 amino acids long. Just CDR3 DNA is preserved here, 42 bases in frame from base 1.

The sequencing used blood, collected from a patient who underwent chemoradiotherapy. The TCR was taken from a human donor with HPV-associated anogenital cancer. The chain is assembled from TRBV5-4 and TRBJ1-4; TRBD1 could be the D gene, as 6 bases match. In nucleotides, the sequence is TGTGCCAGCAGCTTGGGGACAGCTAATGAAAAACTGTTTTTT. Its protein is CASSLGTANEKLFF.